This TCR beta chain emerged from a study of T cells in Graves' hyperthyroidism and ophthalmopathy. CDR1 is SNHLY and CDR2 is FYNNEI in the germline V gene. The CDR3 consists of 11 residues. Trimming removed 11 bases from V and 6 bases from J, with 13 bases in between. This clonotype has just a few counts. No antigen is known for it. Since a much larger clone is just one base distant, this may be a read error. TCR beta CDR3 regions were amplified from RNA. The primer set for the first-round RT-PCR of the TCR CDR3 was HTBI. One entry per CDR3 protein, called by TCRdb with MiXCR from the multiplex PCR reads. The profile shows approximately 590,000 distinct CDR3 sequences, 15% to 19% of them singletons. Hyperthyroidism patients were newly diagnosed, had disease duration under 2 months, and were aged 18 to 65 years. Isolation of PBMCs was performed on around 10 ml fresh peripheral blood. Study-wide results and limits: A model using 13 V-J features told ophthalmopathy apart from stable hyperthyroidism. In blood, most of the thyroid clonotypes expanded above 0.001 were also present.

The sequence was collected from a woman aged 25 to 39 with Graves' hyperthyroidism. This chain joins TRBV2 and TRBJ1-1, with D possibly being TRBD1 (5 bases). Sequencing was done on a sample of blood. The CDR3 sequence is CAATGGAEAFF. Written as DNA, the CDR3 is TGTGCCGCCACTGGGGGGGCTGAAGCTTTCTTT.